The present TCR beta chain was sequenced within a study of PD-L1 blockade in urothelial cancer. At the level of the study: Median blood clonality was roughly 0.072, with around 83,000 unique TCRs.

The protocol was immunoSEQ multiplex PCR, while the TCRdb copy is restricted to in-frame clones and leaves out a portion. In the table there are over 65,000 clones, approximately 80% of which are singletons. The sequences come from PBMCs, collected around atezolizumab (anti-PD-L1) treatment. The clonotype originates from a man between 65 and 80 years old with urothelial cancer.

The CDR3 sequence is CARSLALAETYEQYF. The CDR3 DNA reads as TGTGCCAGAAGCTTGGCTCTAGCGGAGACCTACGAGCAGTACTTC. The chain joins TRBV5-3 to TRBJ2-7, with TRBD2 matching 7 bases. TRBV5-3 is an open reading frame whose function is uncertain. V lost 0 bases and J lost 2; bases outside the gene matches: 5. CDR3 length: 15 amino acids.